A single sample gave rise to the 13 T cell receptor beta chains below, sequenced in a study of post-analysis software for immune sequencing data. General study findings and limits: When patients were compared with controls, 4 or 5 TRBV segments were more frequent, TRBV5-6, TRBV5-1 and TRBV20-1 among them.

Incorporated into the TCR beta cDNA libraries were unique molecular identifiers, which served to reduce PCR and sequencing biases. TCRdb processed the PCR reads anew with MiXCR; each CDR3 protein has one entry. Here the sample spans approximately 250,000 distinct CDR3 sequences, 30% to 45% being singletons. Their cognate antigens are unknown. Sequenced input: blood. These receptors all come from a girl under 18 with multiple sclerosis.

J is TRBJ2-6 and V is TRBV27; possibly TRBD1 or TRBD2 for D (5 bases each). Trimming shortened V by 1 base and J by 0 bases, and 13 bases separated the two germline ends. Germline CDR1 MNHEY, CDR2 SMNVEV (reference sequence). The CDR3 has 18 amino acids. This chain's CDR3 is CASSLYGTVGSGANVLTF. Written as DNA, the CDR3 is TGTGCCAGCAGTTTATATGGGACCGTAGGCTCTGGGGCCAACGTCCTGACTTTC.

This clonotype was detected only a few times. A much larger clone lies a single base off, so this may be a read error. The CDR3 here is CASSGGDSYNEQYF. The CDR3 coding sequence is TGCGCCAGCAGTGGCGGGGACTCCTACAATGAGCAGTACTTC. The chain links TRBV10-2 to TRBJ2-1, with D perhaps matching TRBD2 (6 bases). The J call is doubtful: the DNA matches TRBJ2-7 better. The CDR3 runs 14 residues. The germline gives CDR1 WSHSY, CDR2 SAAADI.

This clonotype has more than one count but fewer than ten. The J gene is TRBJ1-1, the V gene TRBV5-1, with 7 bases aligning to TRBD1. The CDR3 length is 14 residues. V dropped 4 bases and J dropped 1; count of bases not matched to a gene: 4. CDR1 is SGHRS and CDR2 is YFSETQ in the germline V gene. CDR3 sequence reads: CASSIQGPNTEAFF. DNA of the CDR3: TGCGCCAGCAGCATACAGGGGCCGAACACTGAAGCTTTCTTT.

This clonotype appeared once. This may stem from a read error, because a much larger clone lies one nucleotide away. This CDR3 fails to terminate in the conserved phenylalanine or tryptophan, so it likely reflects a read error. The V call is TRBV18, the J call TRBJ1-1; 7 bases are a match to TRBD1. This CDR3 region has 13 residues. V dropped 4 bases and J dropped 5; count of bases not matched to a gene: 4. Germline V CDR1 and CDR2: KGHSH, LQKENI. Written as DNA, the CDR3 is TGTGCCAGCTCACTGGACAGGTCAACTGAAGCTTTCTGT. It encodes CASSLDRSTEAFC.

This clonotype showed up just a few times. DNA for the CDR3: TGTGCCAGCAGTCCGGTCGGGGGAGGCGGTGGCTACACCTTC. Protein: CASSPVGGGGGYTF. The chain employs TRBV2 and TRBJ1-2; tentative D call: TRBD1 (5 bases). Germline V gene sequence: CDR1 SNHLY, CDR2 FYNNEI. Trimming took 5 bases from V and 7 from J, leaving 17 bases between them. This CDR3 comprises 14 residues.

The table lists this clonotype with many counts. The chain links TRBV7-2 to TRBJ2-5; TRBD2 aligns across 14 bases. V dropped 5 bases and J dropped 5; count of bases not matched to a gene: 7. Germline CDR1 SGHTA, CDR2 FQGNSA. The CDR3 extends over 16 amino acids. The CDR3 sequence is CASSQTSGRASETQYF. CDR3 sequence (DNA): TGTGCCAGCAGCCAGACTAGCGGGAGGGCTAGTGAGACCCAGTACTTC.

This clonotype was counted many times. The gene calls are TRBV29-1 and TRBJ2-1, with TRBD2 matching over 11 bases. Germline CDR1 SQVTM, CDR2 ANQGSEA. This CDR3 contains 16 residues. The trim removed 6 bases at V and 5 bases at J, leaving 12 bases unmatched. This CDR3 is CSVDGLAGGADNEQFF. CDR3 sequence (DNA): TGCAGCGTCGACGGTTTAGCGGGGGGGGCCGACAATGAGCAGTTCTTC.

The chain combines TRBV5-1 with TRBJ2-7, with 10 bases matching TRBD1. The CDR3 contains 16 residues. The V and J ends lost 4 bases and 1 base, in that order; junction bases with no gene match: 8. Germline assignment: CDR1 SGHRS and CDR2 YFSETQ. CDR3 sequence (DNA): TGCGCCAGCAGCCATCAGGGACAGGGGTCGTCCTACGAGCAGTACTTC. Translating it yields CASSHQGQGSSYEQYF.

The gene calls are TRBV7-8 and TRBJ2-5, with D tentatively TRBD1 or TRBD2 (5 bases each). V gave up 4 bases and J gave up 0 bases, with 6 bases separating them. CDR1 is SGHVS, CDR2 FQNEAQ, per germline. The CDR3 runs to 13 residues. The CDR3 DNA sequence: TGTGCCAGCAGCTGGGGGTACCAAGAGACCCAGTACTTC. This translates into CASSWGYQETQYF.

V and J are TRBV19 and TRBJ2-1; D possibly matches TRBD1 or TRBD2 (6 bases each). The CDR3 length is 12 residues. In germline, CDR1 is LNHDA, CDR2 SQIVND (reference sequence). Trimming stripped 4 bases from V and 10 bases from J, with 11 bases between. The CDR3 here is CASSTVGGEQFF. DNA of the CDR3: TGTGCCAGTAGTACGGTAGGGGGGGAGCAGTTCTTC.

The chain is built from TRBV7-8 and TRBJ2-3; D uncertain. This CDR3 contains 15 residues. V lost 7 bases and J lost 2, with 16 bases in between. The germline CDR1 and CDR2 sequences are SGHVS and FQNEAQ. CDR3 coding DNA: TGTGCCAGCACCCCCGAAGGAAGCCTCACAGATACGCAGTATTTT. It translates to CASTPEGSLTDTQYF.

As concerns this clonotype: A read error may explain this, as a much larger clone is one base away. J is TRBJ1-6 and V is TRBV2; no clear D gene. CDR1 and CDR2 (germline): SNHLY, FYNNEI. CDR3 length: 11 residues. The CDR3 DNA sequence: TGTGCCAGCAGTGAGAATTCACCCCCCCACTTT. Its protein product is CASSENSPPHF.

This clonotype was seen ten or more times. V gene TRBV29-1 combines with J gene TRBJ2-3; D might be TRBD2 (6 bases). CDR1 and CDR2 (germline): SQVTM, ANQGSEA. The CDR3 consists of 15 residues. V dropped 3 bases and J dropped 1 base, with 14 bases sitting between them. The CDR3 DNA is TGCAGCGTTGAGAGGGAGGCGGCTGGCACAGATACGCAGTATTTT. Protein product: CSVEREAAGTDTQYF.